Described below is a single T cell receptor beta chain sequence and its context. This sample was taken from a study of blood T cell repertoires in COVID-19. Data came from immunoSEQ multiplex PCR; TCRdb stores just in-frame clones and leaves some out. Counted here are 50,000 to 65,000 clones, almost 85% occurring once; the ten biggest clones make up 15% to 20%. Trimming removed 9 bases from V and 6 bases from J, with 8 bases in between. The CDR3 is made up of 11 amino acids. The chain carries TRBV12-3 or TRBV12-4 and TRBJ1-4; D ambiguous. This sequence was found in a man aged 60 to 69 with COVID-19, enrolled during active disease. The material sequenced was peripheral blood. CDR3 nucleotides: TGTGCCAGTGCGGTCTATGAAAAACTGTTTTTT. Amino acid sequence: CASAVYEKLFF.